This T cell receptor beta chain came from a study of blood T cell repertoires in COVID-19. Study context: T cells, B-cell-depleted T cells, or PBMCs provided the cDNA or gDNA that served as material.

This CDR3 is built from 14 residues. The ends were cut back, 3 bases at V and 5 bases at J, with 11 bases in the middle. Per the germline V gene, CDR1 is MNHNS and CDR2 is SASEGT. Repertoires were generated with immunoSEQ multiplex PCR, while TCRdb's copy carries only in-frame clones and drops some. Among 77,000 or so clones listed, more than 75% were seen once. The clonotype was recovered from an elderly woman with active or convalescent COVID-19. V gene TRBV6-1 combines with J gene TRBJ2-1; TRBD1 might be the D (6 bases). Sequencing was carried out using peripheral blood. The CDR3 here is CASSEGAEHNEQFF. In nucleotides, the CDR3 is TGTGCCAGCAGTGAGGGGGCGGAACACAATGAGCAGTTCTTC.